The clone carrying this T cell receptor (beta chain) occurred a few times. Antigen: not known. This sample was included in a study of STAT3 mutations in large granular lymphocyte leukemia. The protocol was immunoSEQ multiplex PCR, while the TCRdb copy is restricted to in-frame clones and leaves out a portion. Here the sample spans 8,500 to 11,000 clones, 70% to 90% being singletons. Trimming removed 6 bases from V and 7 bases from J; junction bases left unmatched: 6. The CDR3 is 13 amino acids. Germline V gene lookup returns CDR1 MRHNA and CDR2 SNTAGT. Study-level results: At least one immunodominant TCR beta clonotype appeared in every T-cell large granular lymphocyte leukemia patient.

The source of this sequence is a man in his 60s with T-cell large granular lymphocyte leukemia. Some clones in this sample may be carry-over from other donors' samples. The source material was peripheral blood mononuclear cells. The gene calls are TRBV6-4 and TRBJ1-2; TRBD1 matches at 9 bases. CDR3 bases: TGTGCCAGCAGCACGACAGGGGGTGGTGGCTACACCTTC. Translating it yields CASSTTGGGGYTF.